The rows below give T cell receptor beta chains drawn from one sample of a study of T-cell reconstitution after alpha-beta-depleted transplantation in children. MiXCR, applied by TCRdb to the PCR reads, yields one record per CDR3 protein. The table records around 960,000 distinct CDR3 sequences, under 30% of them present only once. The source was PBMCs, mostly from graft donor cells, collected 360 days after TCRalphabeta/CD19-depleted stem cell transplant. Every receptor here comes from a boy under three years old who had a stem cell transplant for SCID, so the T cells may come from the graft donor. The CDR3 runs from the conserved cysteine through the conserved F or W. Fields, in order: clone size, J gene, V gene, D gene, CDR3 protein, CDR3 DNA. A D gene is named only where the DNA matches it firmly. Size is stated for part of the rows, as once, few or many counts, or as a class when the clone is expanded.

clone_size: few; j_call: TRBJ1-5; v_call: TRBV21-1; d_call: NA; cdr3_aa: CAISGEIGSQPQHF; cdr3_nt: TGTGCCATCTCGGGTGAGATTGGGAGTCAGCCCCAGCATTTT
clone_size: NA; j_call: TRBJ2-1; v_call: TRBV11-3; d_call: TRBD2; cdr3_aa: CASSPTSGGAENNEQFF; cdr3_nt: TGTGCCAGCAGTCCGACTAGCGGGGGGGCCGAGAACAATGAGCAGTTCTTC
clone_size: NA; j_call: TRBJ2-1; v_call: TRBV25-1; d_call: NA; cdr3_aa: CASSDFRPSAYNEQFF; cdr3_nt: TGTGCCAGCAGTGACTTTCGGCCCTCAGCCTACAATGAGCAGTTCTTC
clone_size: NA; j_call: TRBJ2-5; v_call: TRBV19; d_call: NA; cdr3_aa: CASSLDQTQETQYF; cdr3_nt: TGTGCCAGTAGCTTAGACCAAACCCAGGAGACCCAGTACTTC
clone_size: few; j_call: TRBJ1-2; v_call: TRBV7-2; d_call: NA; cdr3_aa: CASSLPFWQGANYGYTF; cdr3_nt: TGTGCCAGCAGCTTACCCTTCTGGCAGGGAGCTAACTATGGCTACACCTTC
clone_size: few; j_call: TRBJ1-1; v_call: TRBV2; d_call: NA; cdr3_aa: CASPGRNTEAFF; cdr3_nt: TGTGCCAGTCCGGGACGGAACACTGAAGCTTTCTTT
clone_size: NA; j_call: TRBJ2-3; v_call: TRBV12-3/TRBV12-4; d_call: NA; cdr3_aa: CASSTLDTRKYF; cdr3_nt: TGTGCCAGCAGTACCCTCGACACCCGGAAGTATTTT
clone_size: few; j_call: TRBJ1-5; v_call: TRBV12-3/TRBV12-4; d_call: TRBD1; cdr3_aa: CASSTGTGVGSNQPQHF; cdr3_nt: TGTGCCAGCAGTACAGGGACAGGGGTTGGTAGCAATCAGCCCCAGCATTTT
clone_size: few; j_call: TRBJ2-7; v_call: TRBV6-2/TRBV6-3; d_call: TRBD1; cdr3_aa: CASSYSRDRASYEQYF; cdr3_nt: TGTGCCAGCAGTTATAGTCGGGACAGGGCCTCCTACGAGCAGTACTTC
clone_size: NA; j_call: TRBJ2-3; v_call: TRBV5-1; d_call: NA; cdr3_aa: CASSLATAADTQYF; cdr3_nt: TGCGCCAGCAGCTTGGCCACGGCAGCGGATACGCAGTATTTT
clone_size: few; j_call: TRBJ2-2; v_call: TRBV7-9; d_call: NA; cdr3_aa: CASSIGAGDTGELFF; cdr3_nt: TGTGCCAGCAGCATAGGGGCAGGAGACACCGGGGAGCTGTTTTTT
clone_size: few; j_call: TRBJ2-2; v_call: TRBV11-2; d_call: NA; cdr3_aa: CASSLTGSANTGELFF; cdr3_nt: TGTGCCAGCAGCCTTACGGGGTCGGCGAACACCGGGGAGCTGTTTTTT
clone_size: few; j_call: TRBJ2-2; v_call: TRBV12-3/TRBV12-4; d_call: NA; cdr3_aa: CASSSQGELTGELFF; cdr3_nt: TGTGCCAGCAGTTCACAGGGAGAACTTACCGGGGAGCTGTTTTTT
clone_size: NA; j_call: TRBJ2-5; v_call: TRBV5-1; d_call: TRBD1; cdr3_aa: CASSKLGTGGETQYF; cdr3_nt: TGCGCCAGCAGCAAACTAGGGACAGGGGGAGAGACCCAGTACTTC
clone_size: NA; j_call: TRBJ2-7; v_call: TRBV28; d_call: NA; cdr3_aa: CASSPQGLSTYEQYF; cdr3_nt: TGTGCCAGCTCCCCCCAGGGGTTAAGTACCTACGAGCAGTACTTC
clone_size: few; j_call: TRBJ1-2; v_call: TRBV5-1; d_call: NA; cdr3_aa: CASSLELQGTPWGYTF; cdr3_nt: TGCGCCAGCAGCTTGGAGCTACAGGGTACCCCGTGGGGCTACACCTTC
clone_size: few; j_call: TRBJ2-3; v_call: TRBV24-1; d_call: TRBD2; cdr3_aa: CATSVSGGADTQYF; cdr3_nt: TGTGCCACCAGTGTGAGCGGGGGGGCAGATACGCAGTATTTT
clone_size: few; j_call: TRBJ1-4; v_call: TRBV12-3/TRBV12-4; d_call: NA; cdr3_aa: CASSSGLGDEKLFF; cdr3_nt: TGTGCCAGCAGTTCGGGGTTGGGGGATGAAAAACTGTTTTTT
clone_size: few; j_call: TRBJ2-7; v_call: TRBV7-6; d_call: TRBD2; cdr3_aa: CASSPRTSPYYEQYF; cdr3_nt: TGTGCCAGCAGCCCGAGGACTAGCCCCTACTACGAGCAGTACTTC
clone_size: few; j_call: TRBJ1-1; v_call: TRBV6-5; d_call: TRBD1; cdr3_aa: CASSYYSGGDTEAFF; cdr3_nt: TGTGCCAGCAGTTACTATTCAGGGGGGGACACTGAAGCTTTCTTT
clone_size: NA; j_call: TRBJ2-2; v_call: TRBV20-1; d_call: NA; cdr3_aa: CSARRTPTGELFF; cdr3_nt: TGCAGCGCCCGCAGGACCCCCACCGGGGAGCTGTTTTTT
clone_size: NA; j_call: TRBJ2-7; v_call: TRBV2; d_call: TRBD1; cdr3_aa: CASRKAGGSYEQYF; cdr3_nt: TGTGCCAGCAGGAAAGCAGGGGGCTCCTACGAGCAGTACTTC
clone_size: few; j_call: TRBJ1-5; v_call: TRBV12-3/TRBV12-4; d_call: NA; cdr3_aa: CASSLEGHPFSGPQHF; cdr3_nt: TGTGCCAGCAGTTTAGAGGGACATCCCTTCTCGGGACCCCAGCATTTT
clone_size: once; j_call: TRBJ2-1; v_call: TRBV11-2; d_call: NA; cdr3_aa: CASSRVGLWIYNEQFF; cdr3_nt: TGTGCCAGCAGCAGGGTGGGCCTCTGGATTTACAATGAGCAGTTCTTC
clone_size: NA; j_call: TRBJ2-7; v_call: TRBV28; d_call: NA; cdr3_aa: CASSLGSLDEQYF; cdr3_nt: TGTGCCAGCAGTTTAGGTTCACTAGACGAGCAGTACTTC
clone_size: few; j_call: TRBJ2-3; v_call: TRBV6-1; d_call: TRBD1; cdr3_aa: CASSRQGRGTDTQYF; cdr3_nt: TGTGCCAGCAGTCGACAGGGTAGGGGAACAGATACGCAGTATTTT
clone_size: NA; j_call: TRBJ2-7; v_call: TRBV20-1; d_call: NA; cdr3_aa: CSASVGGGPYEQYF; cdr3_nt: TGCAGTGCTAGCGTAGGGGGGGGACCCTACGAGCAGTACTTC
clone_size: few; j_call: TRBJ2-7; v_call: TRBV4-1; d_call: TRBD1; cdr3_aa: CASSRPGTVYEQYF; cdr3_nt: TGCGCCAGCAGCCGTCCCGGGACAGTCTACGAGCAGTACTTC